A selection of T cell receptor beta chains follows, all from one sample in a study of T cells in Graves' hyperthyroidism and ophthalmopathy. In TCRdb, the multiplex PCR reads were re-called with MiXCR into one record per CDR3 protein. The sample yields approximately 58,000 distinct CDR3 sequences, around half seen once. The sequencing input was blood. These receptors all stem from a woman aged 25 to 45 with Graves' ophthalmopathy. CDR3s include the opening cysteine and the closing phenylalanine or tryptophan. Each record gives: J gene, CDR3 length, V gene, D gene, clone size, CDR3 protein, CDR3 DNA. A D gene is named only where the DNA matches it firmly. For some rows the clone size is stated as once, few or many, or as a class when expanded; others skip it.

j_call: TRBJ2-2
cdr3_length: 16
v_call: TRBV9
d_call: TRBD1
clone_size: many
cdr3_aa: CASSSRTGAGAGELFF
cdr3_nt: TGTGCCAGCAGCTCCAGGACAGGGGCGGGCGCCGGGGAGCTGTTTTTT

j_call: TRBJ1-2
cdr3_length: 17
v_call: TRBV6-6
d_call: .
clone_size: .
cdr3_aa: CASSPRGGEGQAYGYTF
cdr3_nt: TGTGCCAGCTCACCCCGCGGCGGGGAAGGGCAAGCCTATGGCTACACCTTC

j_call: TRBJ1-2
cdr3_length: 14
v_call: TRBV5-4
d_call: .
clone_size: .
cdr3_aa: CASSRDTRNYGYTF
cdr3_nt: TGTGCCAGCAGCAGGGACACCCGAAACTATGGCTACACCTTC

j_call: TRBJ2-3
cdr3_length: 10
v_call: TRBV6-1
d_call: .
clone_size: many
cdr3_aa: CASSDYTQYF
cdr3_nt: TGTGCCAGCAGTGATTATACGCAGTATTTT

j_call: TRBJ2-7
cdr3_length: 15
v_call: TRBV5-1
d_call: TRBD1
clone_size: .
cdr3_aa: CASADRGGTSYEQYF
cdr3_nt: TGCGCCAGTGCGGACAGGGGCGGCACCTCCTACGAGCAGTACTTC

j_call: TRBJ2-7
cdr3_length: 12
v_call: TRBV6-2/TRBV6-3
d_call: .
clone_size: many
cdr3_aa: CASSYSSYEQYF
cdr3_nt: TGTGCCAGCAGTTACTCGTCCTACGAGCAGTACTTC

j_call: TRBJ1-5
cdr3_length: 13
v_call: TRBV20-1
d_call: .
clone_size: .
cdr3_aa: CSARVGSNQPQHF
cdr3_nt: TGCAGTGCTAGAGTAGGGTCCAATCAGCCCCAGCATTTT

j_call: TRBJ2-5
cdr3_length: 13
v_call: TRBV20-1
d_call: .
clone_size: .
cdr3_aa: CSASGWANQPQYF
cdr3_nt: TGCAGTGCTAGTGGGTGGGCCAATCAGCCCCAGTACTTC

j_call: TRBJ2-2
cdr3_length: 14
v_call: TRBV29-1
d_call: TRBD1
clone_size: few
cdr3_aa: CSYRQGIIDGELFF
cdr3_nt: TGCAGCTATCGACAGGGGATTATTGACGGGGAGCTGTTTTTT

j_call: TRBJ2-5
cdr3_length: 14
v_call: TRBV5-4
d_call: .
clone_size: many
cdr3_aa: CASSLSTAQETQYF
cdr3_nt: TGTGCCAGCAGCCTATCGACAGCTCAAGAGACCCAGTACTTC

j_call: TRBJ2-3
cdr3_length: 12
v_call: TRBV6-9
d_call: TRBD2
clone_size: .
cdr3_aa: CASYGTTDTQYF
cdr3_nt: TGTGCCAGCTATGGGACTACCGATACGCAGTATTTT

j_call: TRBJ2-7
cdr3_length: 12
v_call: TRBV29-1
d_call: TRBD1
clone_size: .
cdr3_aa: CSVGDSDYEQYF
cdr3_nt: TGCAGCGTTGGGGACAGCGACTACGAGCAGTACTTC

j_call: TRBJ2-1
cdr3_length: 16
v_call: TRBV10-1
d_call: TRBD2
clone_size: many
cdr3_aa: CASSVGPSGSENEQFF
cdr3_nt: TGCGCCAGCAGTGTCGGGCCTAGCGGGTCAGAAAATGAGCAGTTCTTC

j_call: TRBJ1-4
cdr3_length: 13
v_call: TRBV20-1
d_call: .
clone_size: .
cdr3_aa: CSARDGLREKLFF
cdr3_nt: TGCAGTGCTAGAGATGGCCTCCGTGAAAAGCTGTTTTTT

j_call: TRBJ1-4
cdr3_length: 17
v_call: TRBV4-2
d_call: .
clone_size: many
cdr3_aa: CASSQDTGPSTNEKLFF
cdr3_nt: TGTGCCAGCAGCCAAGATACGGGCCCTTCAACTAATGAAAAACTGTTTTTT

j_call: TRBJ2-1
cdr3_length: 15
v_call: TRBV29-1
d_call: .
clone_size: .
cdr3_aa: CSVEGGGAGVGEQFF
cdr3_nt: TGCAGTGTTGAAGGGGGAGGGGCGGGAGTAGGTGAGCAGTTCTTC

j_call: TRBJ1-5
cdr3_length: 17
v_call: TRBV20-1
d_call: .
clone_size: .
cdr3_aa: CSASRASGSSGDQPQHF
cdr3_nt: TGCAGTGCTAGTAGGGCTAGCGGGAGTTCCGGGGATCAGCCCCAGCATTTT

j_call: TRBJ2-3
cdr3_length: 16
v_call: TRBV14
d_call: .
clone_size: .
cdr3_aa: CASSQEAGEGADTRYF
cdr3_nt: TGTGCCAGCAGCCAAGAAGCAGGGGAGGGAGCAGATACGCGGTATTTT

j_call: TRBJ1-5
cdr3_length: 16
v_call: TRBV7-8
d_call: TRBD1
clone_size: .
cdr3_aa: CASSPRDRGNEQPQHF
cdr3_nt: TGTGCCAGCAGCCCACGGGACAGGGGTAACGAGCAGCCCCAGCATTTT

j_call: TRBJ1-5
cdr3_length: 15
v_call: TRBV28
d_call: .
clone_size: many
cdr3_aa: CASSFLAGRVQPQHF
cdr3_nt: TGTGCCAGCAGTTTTCTAGCAGGGAGGGTTCAGCCCCAGCATTTT

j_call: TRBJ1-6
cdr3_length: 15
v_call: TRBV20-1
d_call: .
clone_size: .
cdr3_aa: CSARRDGGRESPLHF
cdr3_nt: TGCAGTGCTAGGCGGGATGGGGGGAGGGAGTCACCCCTCCACTTT

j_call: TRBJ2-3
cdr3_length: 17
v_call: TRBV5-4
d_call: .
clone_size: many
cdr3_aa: CASQITGASRRTDTQYF
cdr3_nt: TGTGCCAGTCAAATTACTGGGGCTAGCAGACGCACAGATACGCAGTATTTT

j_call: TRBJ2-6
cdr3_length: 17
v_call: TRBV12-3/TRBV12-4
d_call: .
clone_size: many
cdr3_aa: CASSAPTSIAGANVLTF
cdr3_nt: TGTGCCAGCAGTGCACCGACAAGTATCGCTGGGGCCAACGTCCTGACTTTC

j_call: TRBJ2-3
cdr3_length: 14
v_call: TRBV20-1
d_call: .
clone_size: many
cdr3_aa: CSASGGTWTDTQYF
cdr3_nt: TGCAGTGCTAGTGGCGGAACTTGGACAGATACGCAGTATTTT

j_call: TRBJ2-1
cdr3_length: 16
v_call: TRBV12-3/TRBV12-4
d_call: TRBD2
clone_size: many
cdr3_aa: CASSFLAGGPYNEQFF
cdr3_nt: TGTGCCAGCAGTTTTTTAGCGGGAGGGCCCTACAATGAGCAGTTCTTC

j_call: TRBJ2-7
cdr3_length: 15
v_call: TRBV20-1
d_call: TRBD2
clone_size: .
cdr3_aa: CSARDSGKSSYEQYF
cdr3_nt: TGCAGTGCTAGGGATAGCGGGAAGAGCTCCTACGAGCAGTACTTC

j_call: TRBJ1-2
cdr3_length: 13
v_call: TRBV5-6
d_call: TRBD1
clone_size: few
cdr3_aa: CASSLGTGAGYAF
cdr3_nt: TGTGCCAGCAGCTTGGGGACAGGGGCGGGCTACGCCTTC

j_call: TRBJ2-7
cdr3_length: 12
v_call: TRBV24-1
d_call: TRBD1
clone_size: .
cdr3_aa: CASGQGAYEQYF
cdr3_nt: TGTGCCAGCGGACAGGGTGCCTACGAGCAGTACTTC

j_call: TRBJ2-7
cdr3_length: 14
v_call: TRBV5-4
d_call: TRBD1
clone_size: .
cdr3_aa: CASSSGQGSHEQYF
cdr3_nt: TGTGCCAGCAGCTCGGGACAGGGTTCCCACGAGCAGTACTTC

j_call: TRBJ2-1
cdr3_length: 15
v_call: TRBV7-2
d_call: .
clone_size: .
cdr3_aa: CASSPATGAGTQQFF
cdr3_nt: TGTGCCAGCAGCCCCGCGACTGGGGCCGGGACTCAGCAGTTCTTC

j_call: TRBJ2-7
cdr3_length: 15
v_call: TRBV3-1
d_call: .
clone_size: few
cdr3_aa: CASSQDLNKGDEQYF
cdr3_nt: TGTGCCAGCAGCCAAGATTTAAACAAGGGCGACGAGCAGTACTTC

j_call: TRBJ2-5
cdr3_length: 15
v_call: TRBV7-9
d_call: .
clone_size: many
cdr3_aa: CASSPPVGMQETQYF
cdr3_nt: TGTGCCAGCAGCCCCCCTGTGGGGATGCAAGAGACCCAGTACTTC

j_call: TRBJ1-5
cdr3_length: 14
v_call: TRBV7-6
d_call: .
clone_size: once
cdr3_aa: CASSLGGAVQPQHF
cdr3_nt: TGTGCCAGCAGCTTAGGGGGCGCGGTTCAGCCCCAGCATTTT

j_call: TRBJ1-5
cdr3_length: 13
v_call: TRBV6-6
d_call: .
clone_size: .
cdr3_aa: CASSYSDNQPQHF
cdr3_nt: TGTGCCAGCAGTTACTCGGACAATCAGCCCCAGCATTTT

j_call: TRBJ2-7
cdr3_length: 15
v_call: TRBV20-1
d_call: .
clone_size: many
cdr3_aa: CSARDHGRSSYEQYF
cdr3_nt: TGCAGTGCTAGAGATCATGGCAGAAGCTCCTACGAGCAGTACTTC

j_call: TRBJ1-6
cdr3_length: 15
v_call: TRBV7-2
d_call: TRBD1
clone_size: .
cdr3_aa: CASSAVPGQGSPLHF
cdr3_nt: TGTGCCAGCAGCGCCGTCCCGGGACAGGGTTCACCCCTCCACTTT

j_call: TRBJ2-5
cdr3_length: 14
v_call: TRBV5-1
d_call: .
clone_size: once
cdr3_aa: CASSLAVRQETQYF
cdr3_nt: TGCGCCAGCAGCTTGGCAGTTAGACAAGAGACCCAGTACTTC

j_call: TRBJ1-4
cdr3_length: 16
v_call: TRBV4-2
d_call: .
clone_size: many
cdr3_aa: CASSQGSIDGGEKLFF
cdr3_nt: TGTGCCAGCAGCCAAGGTTCCATAGATGGAGGTGAAAAACTGTTTTTT

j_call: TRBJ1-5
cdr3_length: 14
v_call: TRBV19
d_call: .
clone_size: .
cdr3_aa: CASSMSGGVQPQHF
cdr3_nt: TGTGCCAGTAGTATGTCAGGCGGCGTACAGCCCCAGCATTTT

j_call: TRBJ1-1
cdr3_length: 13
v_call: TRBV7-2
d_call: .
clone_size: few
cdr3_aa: CASSPGGNTEAFF
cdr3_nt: TGTGCCAGCAGCCCCGGCGGGAACACTGAAGCTTTCTTT

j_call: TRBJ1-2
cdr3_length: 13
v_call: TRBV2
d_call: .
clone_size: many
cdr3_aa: CASSEGRIYGYTF
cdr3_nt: TGTGCCAGCAGCGAAGGGCGGATCTATGGCTACACCTTC

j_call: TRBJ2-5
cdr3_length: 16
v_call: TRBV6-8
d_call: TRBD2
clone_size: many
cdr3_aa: CASSYQLARRGETQYF
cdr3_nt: TGTGCCAGCAGTTACCAACTAGCGCGACGAGGTGAGACCCAGTACTTC

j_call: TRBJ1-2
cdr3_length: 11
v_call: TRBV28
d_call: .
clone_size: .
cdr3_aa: CASSLDYGYTF
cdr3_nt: TGTGCCAGCAGCCTTGACTATGGCTACACCTTC

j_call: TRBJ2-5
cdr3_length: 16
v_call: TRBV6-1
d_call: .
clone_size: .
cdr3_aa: CASSSRHGGGIGTQYF
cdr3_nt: TGTGCCAGCAGTTCACGACACGGAGGGGGGATAGGAACCCAGTACTTC

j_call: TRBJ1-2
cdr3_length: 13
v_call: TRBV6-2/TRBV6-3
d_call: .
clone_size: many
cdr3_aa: CAISRTENYGYTF
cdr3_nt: TGTGCCATCTCGAGGACCGAGAACTATGGCTACACCTTC

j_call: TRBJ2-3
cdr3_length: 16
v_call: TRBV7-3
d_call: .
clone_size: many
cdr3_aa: CASSLFGGASTDTQYF
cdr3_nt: TGTGCCAGCAGCTTATTCGGGGGAGCGAGCACAGATACGCAGTATTTT

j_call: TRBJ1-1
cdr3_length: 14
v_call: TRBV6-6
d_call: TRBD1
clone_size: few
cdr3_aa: CASSPRQGAKEAFF
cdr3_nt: TGTGCCAGCAGCCCCCGACAGGGGGCAAAGGAAGCTTTCTTT

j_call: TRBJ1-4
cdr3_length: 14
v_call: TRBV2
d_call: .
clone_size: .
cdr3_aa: CASSPRGLDEKLFF
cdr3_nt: TGTGCCAGCAGCCCCCGGGGGTTAGATGAAAAACTGTTTTTT

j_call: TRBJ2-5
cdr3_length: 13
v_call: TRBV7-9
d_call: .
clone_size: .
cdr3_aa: CASSLRAIGTQYF
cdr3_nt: TGTGCCAGCAGTTTGAGGGCCATTGGGACCCAGTACTTC